These 12 T cell receptor beta chains were all obtained from the same sample, sequenced in a study of blood T cell repertoires in COVID-19 (dated by TCRdb to about 2020). The library came from the immunoSEQ multiplex PCR assay. TCRdb provides this immuneACCESS table in a form limited to in-frame rearrangements. Some clones are lacking; in checked studies, under half of them reflect an unresolved V gene, and why the rest are absent is not known. The sample data list 150,000 to 180,000 clones, and around 83% of these were observed just once. About 12% of the sample is taken by the ten largest. The sequencing sample was made of peripheral blood. These receptors were taken from a woman aged 60-75 years with COVID-19, enrolled during active disease.

J is TRBJ1-1 and V is TRBV11-2; TRBD1 aligns across 9 bases. CDR1 and CDR2 from the germline V gene are SGHAT and FQNNGV. CDR3 length equals 14 residues. The ends lost 6 bases at V and 2 bases at J; junction bases unmatched: 4. The CDR3 sequence: CASRVTGGNTEAFF. The CDR3 DNA reads as TGTGCCAGCAGAGTAACAGGGGGCAACACTGAAGCTTTCTTT.

The sample holds one count of this clone. The chain couples TRBV9 to TRBJ1-1; 7 positions match TRBD1. This CDR3 has 17 amino acids. Germline V gene data show CDR1 as SGDLS and CDR2 as YYNGEE. Trimming cost V 4 bases and J 4 bases; bases outside gene matches: 16. The CDR3 region has the DNA TGTGCCAGCAGCCTCGAGCGAGGGACAGCGCAAGGCACTGAAGCTTTCTTT. Its translation: CASSLERGTAQGTEAFF.

The chain employs TRBV7-2 and TRBJ2-5; D uncertain. CDR1 and CDR2 (germline): SGHTA, FQGNSA. The CDR3 totals 13 residues. V lost 1 base to trimming and J lost 3 bases, with 6 bases between them. The CDR3 reads CASSLDREETQYF. The DNA for the CDR3 is TGTGCCAGCAGCTTAGATCGCGAAGAGACCCAGTACTTC.

The genes are TRBV7-3 and TRBJ2-5; the D gene is possibly TRBD1 (5 bases). Deletions cut 2 bases from V and 5 bases from J, with 9 bases between. The CDR3 spans 13 residues. Germline loops: CDR1 SGHTA, CDR2 FQGTGA. CDR3: CASSLSGHETQYF. DNA for the CDR3: TGTGCCAGCAGCTTATCAGGACACGAGACCCAGTACTTC.

The CDR3 protein is CASSIAGQGYNSPLHF. The CDR3 region has the DNA TGTGCCAGTAGTATAGCAGGACAGGGGTATAATTCACCCCTCCACTTT. The V and J genes are TRBV19 and TRBJ1-6, with 9 bases lining up with TRBD1. V lost 1 base to trimming and J lost 4 bases; unmatched junction nucleotides: 2. Germline-derived CDR1 and CDR2 are LNHDA and SQIVND (reference sequence). This CDR3 contains 16 residues.

This clone appeared once. J is TRBJ1-2 and V is TRBV19, with TRBD1 identical over 7 bases. V dropped 7 bases and J dropped 6; count of bases not matched to a gene: 8. This CDR3 region has 13 residues. CDR1 and CDR2 (germline): LNHDA, SQIVND (reference sequence). Written as DNA, the CDR3 is TGTGCCAGTAATTTGGGACAGTACGATGGCTACACCTTC. Translated: CASNLGQYDGYTF.

The J gene is TRBJ2-3, the V gene TRBV12-3 or TRBV12-4; the D is unclear. CDR3 length equals 11 residues. The V and J ends lost 6 bases and 2 bases respectively, with 3 bases between them. In DNA, the CDR3 is TGTGCCAGCAGCTTCACAGATACGCAGTATTTT. As protein: CASSFTDTQYF.

The count of this clone is one. J is TRBJ2-3 and V is TRBV28, with 8 nucleotides matching TRBD2. The CDR3 totals 16 residues. V shed 6 bases, J shed 3 bases, and the junction held 11 bases outside the gene matches. Looked up from germline, CDR1 is MDHEN and CDR2 is SYDVKM. CDR3 region: CASSSGGGPGTDTQYF. The CDR3 region has the DNA TGTGCCAGCAGCTCGGGGGGGGGCCCGGGAACAGATACGCAGTATTTT. The variable domain in full, completed from reference TRBV28 and TRBJ2-3, reads DVKVTQSSRYLVKRTGEKVFLECVQDMDHENMFWYRQDPGLGLRLIYFSYDVKMKEKGDIPEGYSVSREKKERFSLILESASTNQTSMYLCASSSGGGPGTDTQYFGPGTRLTVL.

V usage is TRBV4-1 and J usage is TRBJ1-6; D is unresolved. Trimming took 0 bases from V and 7 from J, leaving 13 bases between them. CDR3 length: 16 amino acids. Germline V gene data show CDR1 as MGHRA and CDR2 as YSYEKL. The CDR3 coding sequence is TGCGCCAGCAGCCAAGATTATTCGGGGAAGAATTCACCCCTCCACTTT. Its protein product is CASSQDYSGKNSPLHF.

This clone has only a few counts. The V and J genes are TRBV7-8 and TRBJ1-2, with D maybe TRBD1 (5 bases). The CDR3 covers 15 residues. Trimming shortened V by 5 bases and J by 4 bases, and 17 bases separated the two germline ends. The germline V gene has CDR1 SGHVS and CDR2 FQNEAQ. CDR3 sequence (DNA): TGTGCCAGCAGCAACCCGGGGGGTGGTGGCTATGGCTACACCTTC. It specifies CASSNPGGGGYGYTF.

The rearrangement joins TRBV10-3 to TRBJ1-3; D is possibly TRBD1 (6 bases). Germline assignment: CDR1 ENHRY and CDR2 SYGVKD. The V and J ends lost 2 bases and 8 bases respectively, with 16 bases between them. This CDR3 spans 15 amino acids. The CDR3 nucleotides are TGTGCCATCAGTGAGGGACTCTCTTGGACAGACACCATATATTTT. Its protein product is CAISEGLSWTDTIYF.

The chain employs TRBV6-6 and TRBJ2-6; no definite D call. The CDR3 is 15 residues long. Between the trimmed V and J ends, which lost 8 bases and 0 bases, there was a span of 11 bases. The germline V gene has CDR1 MNHNY and CDR2 SVGAGI (reference sequence). CDR3 amino acids: CASYGANSGANVLTF. The DNA for the CDR3 is TGTGCCAGCTACGGTGCGAACTCTGGGGCCAACGTCCTGACTTTC.